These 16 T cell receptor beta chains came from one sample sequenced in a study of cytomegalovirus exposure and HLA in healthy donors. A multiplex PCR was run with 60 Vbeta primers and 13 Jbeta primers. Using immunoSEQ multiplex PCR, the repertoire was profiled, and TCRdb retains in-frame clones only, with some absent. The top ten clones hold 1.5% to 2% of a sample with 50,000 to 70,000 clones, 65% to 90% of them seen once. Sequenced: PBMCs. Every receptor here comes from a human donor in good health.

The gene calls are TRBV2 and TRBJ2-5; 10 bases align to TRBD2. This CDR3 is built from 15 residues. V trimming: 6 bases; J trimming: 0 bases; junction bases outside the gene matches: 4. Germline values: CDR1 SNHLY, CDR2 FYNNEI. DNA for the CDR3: TGTGCCAGCAGCCGACTAGCGGGTAACCAAGAGACCCAGTACTTC. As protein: CASSRLAGNQETQYF.

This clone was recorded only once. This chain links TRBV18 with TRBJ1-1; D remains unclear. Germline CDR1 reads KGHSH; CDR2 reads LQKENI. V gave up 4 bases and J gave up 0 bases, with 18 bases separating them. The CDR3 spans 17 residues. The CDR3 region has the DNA TGTGCCAGCTCACTTCAAACGATCCTGGGCATGAACACTGAAGCTTTCTTT. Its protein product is CASSLQTILGMNTEAFF.

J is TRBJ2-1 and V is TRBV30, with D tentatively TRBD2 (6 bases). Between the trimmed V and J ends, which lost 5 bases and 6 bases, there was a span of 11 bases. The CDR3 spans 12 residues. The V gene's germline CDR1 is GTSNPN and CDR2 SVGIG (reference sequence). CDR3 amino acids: CAWSPGLNEQFF. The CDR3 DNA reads TGTGCCTGGTCCCCGGGACTCAATGAGCAGTTCTTC.

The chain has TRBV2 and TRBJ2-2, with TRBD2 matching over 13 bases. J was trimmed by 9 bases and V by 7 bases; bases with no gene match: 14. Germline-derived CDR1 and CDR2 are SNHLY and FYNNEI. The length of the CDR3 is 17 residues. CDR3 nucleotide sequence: TGTGCCAGCACCGGACTAGCGGGGGACCATATTACCCGGGAGCTGTTTTTT. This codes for CASTGLAGDHITRELFF.

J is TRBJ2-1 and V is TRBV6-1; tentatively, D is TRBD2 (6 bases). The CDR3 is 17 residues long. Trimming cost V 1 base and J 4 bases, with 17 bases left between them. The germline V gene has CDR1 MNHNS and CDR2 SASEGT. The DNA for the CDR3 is TGTGCCAGCAGTGAAGGGCGGGACCGCCGGACATACAATGAGCAGTTCTTC. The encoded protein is CASSEGRDRRTYNEQFF.

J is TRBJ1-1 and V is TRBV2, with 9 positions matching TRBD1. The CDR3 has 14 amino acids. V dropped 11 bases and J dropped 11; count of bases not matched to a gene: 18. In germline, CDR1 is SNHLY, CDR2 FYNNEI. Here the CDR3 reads CAGGQTGGALGAFF. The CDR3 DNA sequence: TGTGCCGGCGGACAAACAGGGGGCGCATTAGGCGCTTTCTTT.

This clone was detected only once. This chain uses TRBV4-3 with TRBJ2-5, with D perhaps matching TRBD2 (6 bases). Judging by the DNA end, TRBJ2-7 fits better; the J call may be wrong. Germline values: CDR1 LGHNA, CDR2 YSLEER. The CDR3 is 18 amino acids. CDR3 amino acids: CASSQELAPLEGGFEQYF. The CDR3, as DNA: TGCGCCAGCAGCCAAGAATTAGCTCCTTTGGAGGGCGGGTTCGAGCAGTACTTC.

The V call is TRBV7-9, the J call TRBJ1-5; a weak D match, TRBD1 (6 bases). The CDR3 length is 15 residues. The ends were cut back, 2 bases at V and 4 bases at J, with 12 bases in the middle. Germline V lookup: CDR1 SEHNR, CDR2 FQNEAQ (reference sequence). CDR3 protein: CASSLSAQGNQPQHF. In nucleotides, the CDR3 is TGTGCCAGCAGCTTATCGGCCCAGGGGAATCAGCCCCAGCATTTT.

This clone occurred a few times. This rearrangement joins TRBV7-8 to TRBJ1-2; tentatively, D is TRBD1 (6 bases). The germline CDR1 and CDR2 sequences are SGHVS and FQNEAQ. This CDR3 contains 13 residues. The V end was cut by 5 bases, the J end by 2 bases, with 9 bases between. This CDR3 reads CASSRDRNYGYTF. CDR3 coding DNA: TGTGCCAGCAGCCGCGACAGGAACTATGGCTACACCTTC.

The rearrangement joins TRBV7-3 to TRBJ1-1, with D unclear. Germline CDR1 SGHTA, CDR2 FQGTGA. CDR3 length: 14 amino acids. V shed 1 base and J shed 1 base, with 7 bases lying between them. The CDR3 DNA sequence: TGTGCCAGCAGCTTAAACGTACAGAACACTGAAGCTTTCTTT. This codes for CASSLNVQNTEAFF.

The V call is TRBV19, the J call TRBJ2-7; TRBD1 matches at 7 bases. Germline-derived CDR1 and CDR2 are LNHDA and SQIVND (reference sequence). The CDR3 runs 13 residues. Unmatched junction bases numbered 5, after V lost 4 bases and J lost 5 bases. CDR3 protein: CASSNRGTDEQYF. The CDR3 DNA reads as TGTGCCAGTAGTAACAGGGGCACGGACGAGCAGTACTTC. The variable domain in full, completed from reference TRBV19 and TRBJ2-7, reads DGGITQSPKYLFRKEGQNVTLSCEQNLNHDAMYWYRQDPGQGLRLIYYSQIVNDFQKGDIAEGYSVSREKKESFPLTVTSAQKNPTAFYLCASSNRGTDEQYFGPGTRLTVT.

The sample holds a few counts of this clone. This CDR3 reads CASSARDSNEKLFF. CDR3 coding DNA: TGTGCCAGCAGTGCCCGGGACAGTAATGAAAAACTGTTTTTT. The chain employs TRBV28 and TRBJ1-4; 7 bases fit TRBD1. The CDR3 contains 14 residues. Germline CDR1 MDHEN, CDR2 SYDVKM. J lost 4 bases, V lost 5 bases, and 4 bases had no gene match.

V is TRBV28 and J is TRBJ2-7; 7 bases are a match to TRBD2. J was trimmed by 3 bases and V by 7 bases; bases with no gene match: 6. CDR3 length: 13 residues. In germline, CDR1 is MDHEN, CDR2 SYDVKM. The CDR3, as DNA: TGTGCCAGCACGGGGGGAAGGGTCTACGAGCAGTACTTC. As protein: CASTGGRVYEQYF.

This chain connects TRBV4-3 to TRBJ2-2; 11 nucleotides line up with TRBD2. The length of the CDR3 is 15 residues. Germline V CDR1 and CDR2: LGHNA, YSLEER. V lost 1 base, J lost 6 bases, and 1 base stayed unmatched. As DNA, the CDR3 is TGCGCCAGCAGCCAAGTTAGCGGGGGGGCCGGGGAGCTGTTTTTT. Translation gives CASSQVSGGAGELFF.

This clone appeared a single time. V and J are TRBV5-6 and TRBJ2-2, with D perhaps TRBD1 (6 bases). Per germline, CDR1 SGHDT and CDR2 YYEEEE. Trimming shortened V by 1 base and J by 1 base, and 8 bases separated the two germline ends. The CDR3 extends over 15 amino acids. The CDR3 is CASSLPGQNTGELFF. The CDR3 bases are TGTGCCAGCAGCTTGCCGGGACAGAACACCGGGGAGCTGTTTTTT.

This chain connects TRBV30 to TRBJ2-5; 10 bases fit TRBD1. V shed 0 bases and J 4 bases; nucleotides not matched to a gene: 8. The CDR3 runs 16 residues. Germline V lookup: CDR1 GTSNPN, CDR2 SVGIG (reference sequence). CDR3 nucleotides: TGTGCCTGGAGTGTCCGGGGACAGGGGATCGGAGAGACCCAGTACTTC. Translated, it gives CAWSVRGQGIGETQYF. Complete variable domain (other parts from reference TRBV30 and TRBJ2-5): SQTIHQWPATLVQPVGSPLSLECTVEGTSNPNLYWYRQAAGRGLQLLFYSVGIGQISSEVPQNLSASRPQDRQFILSSKKLLLSDSGFYLCAWSVRGQGIGETQYFGPGTRLLVL.